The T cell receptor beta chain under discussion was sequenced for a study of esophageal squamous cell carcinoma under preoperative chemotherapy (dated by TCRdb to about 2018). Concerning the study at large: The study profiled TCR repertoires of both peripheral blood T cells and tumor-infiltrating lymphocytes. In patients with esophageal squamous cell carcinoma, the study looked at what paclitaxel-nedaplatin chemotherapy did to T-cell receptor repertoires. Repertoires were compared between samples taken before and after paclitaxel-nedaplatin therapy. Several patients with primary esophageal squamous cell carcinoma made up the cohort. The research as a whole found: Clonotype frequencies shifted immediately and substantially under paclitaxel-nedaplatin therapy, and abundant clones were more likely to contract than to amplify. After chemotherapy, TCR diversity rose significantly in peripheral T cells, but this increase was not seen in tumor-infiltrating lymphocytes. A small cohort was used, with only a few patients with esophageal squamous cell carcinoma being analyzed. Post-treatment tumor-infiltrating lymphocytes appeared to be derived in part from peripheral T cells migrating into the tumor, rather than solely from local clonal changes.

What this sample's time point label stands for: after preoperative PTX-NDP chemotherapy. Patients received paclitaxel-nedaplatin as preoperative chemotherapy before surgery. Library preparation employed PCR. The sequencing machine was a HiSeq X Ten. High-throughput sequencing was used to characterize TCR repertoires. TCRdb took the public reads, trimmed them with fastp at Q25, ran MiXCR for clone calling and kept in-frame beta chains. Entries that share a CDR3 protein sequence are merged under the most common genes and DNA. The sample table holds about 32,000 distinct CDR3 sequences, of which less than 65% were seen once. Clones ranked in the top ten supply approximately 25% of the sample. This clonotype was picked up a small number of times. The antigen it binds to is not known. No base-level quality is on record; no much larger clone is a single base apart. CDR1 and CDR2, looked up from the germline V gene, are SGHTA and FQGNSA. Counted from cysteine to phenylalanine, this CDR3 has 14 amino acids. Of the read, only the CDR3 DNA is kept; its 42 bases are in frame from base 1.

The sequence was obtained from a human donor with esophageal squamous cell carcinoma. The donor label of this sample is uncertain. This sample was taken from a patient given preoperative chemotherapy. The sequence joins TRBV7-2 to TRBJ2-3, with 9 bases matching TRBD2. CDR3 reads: CAGSGGRGTDTQYF. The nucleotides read TGTGCGGGGAGCGGGGGGCGTGGCACAGATACGCAGTATTTT.